The 19 T cell receptor beta chains presented below share a single source sample, sequenced in a study of beta chain features in type 1 diabetes. As every portion of the isolated RNA was reverse transcribed, the sequencing read expressed TCRB transcripts. The protocol was immunoSEQ multiplex PCR, while the TCRdb copy is restricted to in-frame clones and leaves out a portion. This table holds about 350,000 clones, around a fifth found once. The specimen was naive CD4+ T cells from blood. These receptors were taken from a woman between 18 and 30 years old in good health.

This chain connects TRBV5-1 to TRBJ1-2; TRBD1 might be the D (6 bases). CDR1 is SGHRS, CDR2 YFSETQ, per germline. V lost 4 bases and J 4 bases, leaving 11 bases between the germline ends. The CDR3 covers 13 residues. The CDR3 DNA follows: TGCGCCAGCAGCAACGGACAGCTCTATGGCTACACCTTC. It yields the protein CASSNGQLYGYTF.

This clone was seen a handful of times. This chain links TRBV29-1 with TRBJ2-7; no definite D call. CDR3 length: 12 amino acids. The ends were cut back, 6 bases at V and 0 bases at J, with 9 bases in the middle. Looked up from germline, CDR1 is SQVTM and CDR2 is ANQGSEA. The DNA for the CDR3 is TGCAGCGTGTCCGGTCCCTCCTACGAGCAGTACTTC. Amino acids: CSVSGPSYEQYF.

The chain couples TRBV28 to TRBJ2-1; D is unclear. Germline-derived CDR1 and CDR2 are MDHEN and SYDVKM. V lost 5 bases to trimming and J lost 4 bases, with 15 bases between them. The CDR3 consists of 15 residues. The CDR3, as DNA: TGTGCCAGCAGTCTAGTCTCAACCGCGTACAATGAGCAGTTCTTC. Its protein is CASSLVSTAYNEQFF.

A few counts support this clone. V gene TRBV19 combines with J gene TRBJ2-7; D is possibly TRBD1 (6 bases). The germline V gene encodes CDR1 LNHDA and CDR2 SQIVND (reference sequence). This CDR3 region has 13 residues. V dropped 4 bases and J dropped 2 bases, with 9 bases sitting between them. The CDR3 nucleotides read TGTGCCAGTAGTAAAGGACAGACCTACGAGCAGTACTTC. As protein: CASSKGQTYEQYF. The entire variable domain, with the rest obtained from reference TRBV19 and TRBJ2-7, is as follows: DGGITQSPKYLFRKEGQNVTLSCEQNLNHDAMYWYRQDPGQGLRLIYYSQIVNDFQKGDIAEGYSVSREKKESFPLTVTSAQKNPTAFYLCASSKGQTYEQYFGPGTRLTVT.

The chain couples TRBV4-2 to TRBJ2-1; TRBD2 agrees at 12 bases. The CDR3 runs 17 residues. The ends lost 6 bases at V and 1 base at J; junction bases unmatched: 7. CDR1 is LGHNA and CDR2 is YNFKEQ in the germline V gene. The CDR3 DNA reads TGTGCCAGCAGTCGGACTAGCGGGGCCTTTTCCTACAATGAGCAGTTCTTC. As protein: CASSRTSGAFSYNEQFF.

The CDR3 DNA reads TGTGCCTGGAGTCCCAATCAGGGGACAGGGTGGAACACTGAAGCTTTCTTT. The encoded protein is CAWSPNQGTGWNTEAFF. The chain links TRBV30 to TRBJ1-1; TRBD1 matches 9 bases. The V gene's germline CDR1 is GTSNPN and CDR2 SVGIG (reference sequence). This CDR3 is 17 amino acids long. V lost 2 bases, J lost 1 base, and 11 bases stayed unmatched.

This clone was counted only a few times. The chain is built from TRBV10-3 and TRBJ2-5; 8 bases are a match to TRBD1. Per germline, CDR1 ENHRY and CDR2 SYGVKD. J was trimmed by 5 bases and V by 4 bases; bases with no gene match: 9. This CDR3 is 15 amino acids long. The CDR3 here is CAISAAQGAEETQYF. The CDR3 bases are TGTGCCATCAGTGCAGCTCAGGGGGCTGAGGAGACCCAGTACTTC.

The table lists this clone with a few counts. The chain uses TRBV13 and TRBJ2-7; 11 bases match TRBD1. CDR1 is PRHDT, CDR2 FYEKMQ, per germline (reference sequence). The CDR3 loop spans 16 amino acids. The J segment lost 3 bases and the V segment lost 5 bases, leaving 9 bases of the junction unmatched. CDR3 region: CASSHGQGAVGYEQYF. The CDR3 DNA is TGTGCCAGCAGCCACGGACAGGGGGCAGTTGGCTACGAGCAGTACTTC.

This clone was recorded a few times. The genes are TRBV18 and TRBJ2-2; 10 nucleotides line up with TRBD2. Germline CDR1 and CDR2: KGHSH and LQKENI. V lost 0 bases and J lost 1; bases outside the gene matches: 2. CDR3 length: 17 residues. The CDR3 nucleotides are TGTGCCAGCTCACCACCGGGACTAGCGCAGAACACCGGGGAGCTGTTTTTT. Translation gives CASSPPGLAQNTGELFF.

V usage is TRBV30 and J usage is TRBJ1-3; 9 bases line up with TRBD1. Germline CDR1 is GTSNPN and CDR2 is SVGIG (reference sequence). The CDR3 spans 16 residues. V lost 2 bases and J lost 4; bases outside the gene matches: 9. The CDR3 region is CAWSRGDRVFGNTIYF. Written as DNA, the CDR3 is TGTGCCTGGAGTCGAGGGGACAGGGTGTTCGGAAACACCATATATTTT.

This clone has more than one count but fewer than ten. This rearrangement joins TRBV25-1 to TRBJ1-1, with a weak D call TRBD1 (5 bases). The CDR3 covers 14 residues. V shed 3 bases and J shed 4 bases, with 12 bases lying between them. CDR1 and CDR2 from the germline V gene are MGHDK and SYGVNS. CDR3 sequence (DNA): TGTGCCAGCAGTGATCGGGGGATGGGCACTGAAGCTTTCTTT. Its translation is CASSDRGMGTEAFF.

The V gene is TRBV5-1, the J gene TRBJ2-3; the D gene is possibly TRBD2 (5 bases). The CDR3 contains 15 residues. Germline V lookup: CDR1 SGHRS, CDR2 YFSETQ. The V end lost 0 bases, the J end lost 3 bases, and 11 bases lay between the germline ends. The CDR3 spells CASSLGGRTTDTQYF. CDR3 in DNA: TGCGCCAGCAGCTTGGGCGGCAGGACTACAGATACGCAGTATTTT.

This clone was counted a few times. The chain links TRBV30 to TRBJ1-2; D might be TRBD1 (6 bases). Germline CDR1 reads GTSNPN; CDR2 reads SVGIG (reference sequence). V was clipped by 1 base and J by 3 bases, with 9 bases between them. This CDR3 region has 13 residues. DNA for the CDR3: TGTGCCTGGAGTGCACAGGGCGACTATGGCTACACCTTC. Translated, it gives CAWSAQGDYGYTF.

J is TRBJ2-1 and V is TRBV5-1; no clear D gene. CDR1 and CDR2 (germline): SGHRS, YFSETQ. The CDR3 length is 13 residues. Trimming cost V 4 bases and J 5 bases, with 10 bases left between them. The CDR3 sequence: CASSTQVNNEQFF. CDR3 DNA: TGCGCCAGCAGCACCCAGGTAAACAATGAGCAGTTCTTC.

This clone has a handful of counts. V is TRBV11-1 and J is TRBJ2-1; TRBD1 matches 10 bases. This CDR3 is 15 amino acids long. Germline CDR1 and CDR2: SGHAT and FQDESV (reference sequence). V trimming: 4 bases; J trimming: 5 bases; junction bases outside the gene matches: 5. The CDR3 nucleotides are TGTGCCAGCAGCTCCGGGACAGGGGAAAACAATGAGCAGTTCTTC. It translates to CASSSGTGENNEQFF.

The rearrangement links TRBV19 to TRBJ2-3, with 10 nucleotides matching TRBD2. CDR3 size: 16 residues. Unmatched junction bases numbered 4, after V lost 4 bases and J lost 0 bases. CDR1 and CDR2 (germline): LNHDA, SQIVND (reference sequence). CDR3 DNA: TGTGCCAGTAGTACCCTAGCGGGGGAAAGCACAGATACGCAGTATTTT. Its protein is CASSTLAGESTDTQYF. Drawing the rest from reference TRBV19 and TRBJ2-3, the complete variable domain is DGGITQSPKYLFRKEGQNVTLSCEQNLNHDAMYWYRQDPGQGLRLIYYSQIVNDFQKGDIAEGYSVSREKKESFPLTVTSAQKNPTAFYLCASSTLAGESTDTQYFGPGTRLTVL.

This clone was picked up a small number of times. This chain joins TRBV5-1 and TRBJ2-1; D not resolved. CDR1 and CDR2 (germline): SGHRS, YFSETQ. The V end lost 4 bases, the J end lost 0 bases, and 5 bases lay between the germline ends. The CDR3 contains 13 residues. For the CDR3, the DNA is TGCGCCAGCAGCGACACCTCCTACAATGAGCAGTTCTTC. Amino acid sequence: CASSDTSYNEQFF.

This chain uses TRBV7-9 with TRBJ2-2, with a possible D match to TRBD1 (5 bases). The germline V gene encodes CDR1 SEHNR and CDR2 FQNEAQ (reference sequence). The V and J ends lost 6 bases and 6 bases respectively, with 14 bases between them. The CDR3 is made up of 14 amino acids. The CDR3 loop reads CASRSQGWPGELFF. Written as DNA, the CDR3 is TGTGCCAGCAGGTCTCAGGGATGGCCCGGGGAGCTGTTTTTT.

This clone was seen a few times. The rearrangement links TRBV18 to TRBJ2-1; 8 bases fit TRBD1. CDR1 is KGHSH and CDR2 is LQKENI in the germline V gene. The J segment lost 7 bases and the V segment lost 6 bases, leaving 8 bases of the junction unmatched. This CDR3 has 14 amino acids. The CDR3 is CASSPDRGRNEQFF. Here the CDR3 DNA reads TGTGCCAGCTCGCCTGACAGGGGCCGAAATGAGCAGTTCTTC.